The clone carrying this T cell receptor beta chain was seen more than once but under ten times. The antigen is undetermined. TCRdb re-called the reads with MiXCR, one entry per CDR3 protein. This table holds approximately 910,000 distinct CDR3 sequences, about a third found once. These data are taken from a study of T cell repertoires in cytomegalovirus infection. Study in general: Recently described HLA-C-restricted plus well-studied HLA-B-restricted CMV epitopes were used. Indications came from public TCR beta signatures; they pointed to CMV infection and to a matching HLA type.

The CDR3 loop spans 14 amino acids. Germline CDR1 and CDR2: MDHEN and SYDVKM. Trimming took 5 bases from V and 0 from J, leaving 10 bases between them. Study-wide results and caveats: Summed frequency of public TCR beta families distinguished CMV carriers with the relevant HLA.

This sequence was found in a human donor in good health (CMV status not recorded). Some clones in this sample may be carry-over from other donors' samples. This rearrangement joins TRBV28 to TRBJ1-1; D unclear. The material was cultured CD8+ T cells from PBMCs, obtained from culture after CMV antigen stimulation. DNA for the CDR3: TGTGCCAGCAGTCTAAGACCCGTGAACACTGAAGCTTTCTTT. This codes for CASSLRPVNTEAFF.